A selection of T cell receptor beta chains follows, all from one sample in a study of blood T cell repertoires in COVID-19. TCRdb's copy holds only in-frame clones and misses some; the assay was immunoSEQ multiplex PCR. The top ten clones hold about 7.8% of a sample with 250,000 to 350,000 clones, about 89% of them seen once. Sequencing was performed on peripheral blood. The receptors shown here come from a woman in her 50s who had recovered from COVID-19. CDR3s include the opening cysteine and the closing phenylalanine or tryptophan. The size entry is marked missing in some rows and otherwise reads once, few, many or a size class.

v_call cdr3_length clone_size cdr3_aa
TRBV28 14 . CASLRGQGIAEAFF
TRBV9 15 . CASSAQGSYNSPLHF
TRBV7-2 14 . CASSFAGGSYEQYF
TRBV9 15 few CASSVTSTIGETQYF
TRBV2 16 . CASSELQGDLNQPQHF
TRBV6-5 13 . CASRRQGNTEAFF
TRBV28 16 . CASSLFYRDAYNEQFF
TRBV6-2/TRBV6-3 14 . CASSLGGGRTEAFF
TRBV9 14 . CASSADDSYGGYTF
TRBV5-6 12 . CASSMPGYGYTF
TRBV9 15 . CASSVAGGPHNEQFF
TRBV6-2/TRBV6-3 14 . CASSPVRLNSPLHF
TRBV28 15 once CASSTGLAGSYEQYF
TRBV4-1 16 few CASSQEAGGPGDTQYF
TRBV24-1 13 . CATSGPGSNEQFF
TRBV30 17 . CAWIPSQRTRMNTEAFF
TRBV5-1 16 . CASSWTTGKDNSPLHF
TRBV11-2 13 . CASSWGGSYEQYF
TRBV29-1 14 . CSVVRAGEVNEQFF
TRBV7-8 18 . CASSLVGTSGRGPDTQYF
TRBV28 13 few CASSHASGLKPYF
TRBV4-3 14 . CASSPPGSGTEAFF
TRBV19 15 . CASSIERAVNQPQHF
TRBV12-5 13 . CASAGPNTGELFF
TRBV28 15 . CASTGPLLSSYEQYF
TRBV11-2 14 . CASSSRGVWDTQYF
TRBV7-9 13 few CASSLDGNYGYTF
TRBV6-2/TRBV6-3 17 once CASSYPAEVITNTEAFF
TRBV7-2 16 . CASSSSGSSATGELFF
TRBV7-9 12 . CASSLASHEQYF
TRBV7-9 17 . CASSRGTDAATNEKLFF
TRBV3-1/TRBV3-2 14 . CASSLSGSSYEQYF
TRBV29-1 13 once CSAVPGGDTEAFF
TRBV28 11 once CASSHSTEAFF
TRBV10-3 14 . CAISNRGGSNEQFF
TRBV29-1 14 . CSVLPRMIYNEQFF
TRBV7-2 13 once CASSLPNSYEQYF
TRBV29-1 11 . CSVELDNRVTF
TRBV27 14 . CASSLNRGRVEQYF
TRBV6-1 14 . CASSEWGGHTEAFF
TRBV28 16 once CASSLKGTSRYNEQFF
TRBV7-3 14 . CASSLDRGNSPLHF
TRBV29-1 15 . CSVAGWEVGTGELFF
TRBV3-1/TRBV3-2 14 few CASSQDPLAHEQYF
TRBV2 15 . CASRPQPGLSEKLFF
TRBV28 15 . CASRTHRGMRYEQYF
TRBV27 15 once CASSGGDAPIYGYTF
TRBV7-9 16 . CASSLGERDPSYTQYF
TRBV3-1/TRBV3-2 19 . CASSPKPGTSYPRSYEQYF
TRBV7-9 15 few CASSLYSTTNEKLFF
TRBV7-2 14 . CASSFKTENYGYTF
TRBV28 15 . CASGLFFSAYNEQFF
TRBV7-8 14 few CASSWTSGRGEQYF
TRBV7-2 18 . CASSSLGGLAGGTDTQYF
TRBV11-2 13 . CASSLDWAGEQYF
TRBV28 12 . CASSFTGAEAFF